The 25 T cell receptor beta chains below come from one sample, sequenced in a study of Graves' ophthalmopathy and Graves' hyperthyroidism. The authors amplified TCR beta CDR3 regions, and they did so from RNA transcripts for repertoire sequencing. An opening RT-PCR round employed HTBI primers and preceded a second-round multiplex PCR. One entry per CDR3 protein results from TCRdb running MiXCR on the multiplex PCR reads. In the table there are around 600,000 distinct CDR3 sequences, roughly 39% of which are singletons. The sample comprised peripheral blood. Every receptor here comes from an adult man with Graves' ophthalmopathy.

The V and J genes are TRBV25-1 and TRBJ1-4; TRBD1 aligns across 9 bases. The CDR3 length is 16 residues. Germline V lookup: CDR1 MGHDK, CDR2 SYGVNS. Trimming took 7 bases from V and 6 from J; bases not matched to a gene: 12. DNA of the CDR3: TGTGCCAGCACCGCCGGGACAGGGACGGTTCATGAAAAACTGTTTTTT. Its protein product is CASTAGTGTVHEKLFF.

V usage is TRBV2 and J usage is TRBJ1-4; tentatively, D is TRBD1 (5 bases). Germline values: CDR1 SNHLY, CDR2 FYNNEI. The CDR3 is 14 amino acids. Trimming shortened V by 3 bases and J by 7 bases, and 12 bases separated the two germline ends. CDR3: CASSEEEGREKLFF. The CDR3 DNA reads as TGTGCCAGCAGTGAGGAGGAGGGACGTGAAAAACTGTTTTTT.

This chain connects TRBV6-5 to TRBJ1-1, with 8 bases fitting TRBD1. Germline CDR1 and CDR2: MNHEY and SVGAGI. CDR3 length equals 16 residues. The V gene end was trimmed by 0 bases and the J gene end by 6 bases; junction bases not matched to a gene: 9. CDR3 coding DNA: TGTGCCAGCAGTTACTCCCTTCAGGGGGCTTGGGCTGAAGCTTTCTTT. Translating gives CASSYSLQGAWAEAFF.

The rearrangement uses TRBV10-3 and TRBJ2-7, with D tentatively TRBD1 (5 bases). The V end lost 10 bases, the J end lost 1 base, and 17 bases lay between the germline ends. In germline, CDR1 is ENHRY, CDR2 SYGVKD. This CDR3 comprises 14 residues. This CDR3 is CASNRQKMSYEQYF. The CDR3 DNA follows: TGTGCCAGCAATCGACAGAAAATGTCCTACGAGCAGTACTTC.

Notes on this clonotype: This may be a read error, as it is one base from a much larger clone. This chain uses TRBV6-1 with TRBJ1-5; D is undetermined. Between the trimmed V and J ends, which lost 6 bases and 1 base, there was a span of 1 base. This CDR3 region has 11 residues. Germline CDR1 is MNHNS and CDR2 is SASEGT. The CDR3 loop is CASRSNQPQHF. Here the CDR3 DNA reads TGTGCCAGCAGAAGCAATCAGCCCCAGCATTTT.

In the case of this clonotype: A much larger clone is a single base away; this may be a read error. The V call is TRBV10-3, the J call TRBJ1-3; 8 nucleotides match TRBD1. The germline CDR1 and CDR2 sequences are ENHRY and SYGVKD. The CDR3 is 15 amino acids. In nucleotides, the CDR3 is TGTGCCAGCAGGCGGGACAGGAGCTCTGGAAACACCACATATTTT. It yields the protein CASRRDRSSGNTTYF.

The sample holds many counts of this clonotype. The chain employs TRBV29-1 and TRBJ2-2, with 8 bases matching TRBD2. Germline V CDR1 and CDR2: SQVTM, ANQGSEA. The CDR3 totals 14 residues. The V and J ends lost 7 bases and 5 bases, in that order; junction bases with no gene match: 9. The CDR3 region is CSGLSAGETGELFF. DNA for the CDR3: TGCAGCGGCCTTTCAGCGGGAGAAACCGGGGAGCTGTTTTTT.

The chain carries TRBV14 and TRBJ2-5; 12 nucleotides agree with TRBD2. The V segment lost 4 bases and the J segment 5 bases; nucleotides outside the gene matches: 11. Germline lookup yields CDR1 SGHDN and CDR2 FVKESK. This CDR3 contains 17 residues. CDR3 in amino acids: CASSPLTSGRLKETQYF. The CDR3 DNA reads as TGTGCCAGCAGCCCATTGACTAGCGGGAGACTGAAGGAGACCCAGTACTTC.

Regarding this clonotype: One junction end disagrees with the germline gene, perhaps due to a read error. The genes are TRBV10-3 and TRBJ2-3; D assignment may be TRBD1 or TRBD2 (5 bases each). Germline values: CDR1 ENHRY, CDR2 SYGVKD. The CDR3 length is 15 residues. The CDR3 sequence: CASSAWGPGADTQYF. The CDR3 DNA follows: TGTGCCAGCAGTGCTTGGGGACCTGGGGCAGATACGCAGTATTTT.

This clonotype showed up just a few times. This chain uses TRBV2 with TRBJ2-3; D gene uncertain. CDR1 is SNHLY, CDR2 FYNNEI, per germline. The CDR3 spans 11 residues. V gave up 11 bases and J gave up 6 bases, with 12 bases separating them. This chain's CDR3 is CACSMGDTQYF. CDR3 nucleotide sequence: TGTGCCTGCTCGATGGGGGATACGCAGTATTTT.

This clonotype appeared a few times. CDR3 residues: CASSLAGPVSGNTIYF. CDR3 in DNA: TGTGCCAGCAGCTTGGCCGGGCCGGTCTCTGGAAACACCATATATTTT. V gene TRBV7-2 combines with J gene TRBJ1-3, with D uncertain. V was trimmed by 3 bases and J by 0 bases, leaving 12 bases between them. CDR1 and CDR2 (germline): SGHTA, FQGNSA. The CDR3 runs to 16 residues.

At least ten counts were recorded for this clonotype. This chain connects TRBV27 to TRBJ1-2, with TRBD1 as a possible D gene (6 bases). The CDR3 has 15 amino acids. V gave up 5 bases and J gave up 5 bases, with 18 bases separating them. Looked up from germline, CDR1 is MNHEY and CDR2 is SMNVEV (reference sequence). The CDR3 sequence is CASSTFGGATYGYTF. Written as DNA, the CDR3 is TGTGCCAGCAGTACCTTCGGGGGGGCTACATATGGCTACACCTTC.

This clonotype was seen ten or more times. The CDR3, as DNA: TGTGCCAGCAGCTTAAGGGGGCGAAATTCACCCCTCCACTTT. Translated, it gives CASSLRGRNSPLHF. The chain joins TRBV7-3 to TRBJ1-6, with a tentative D call TRBD1 (6 bases). There are 14 residues in the CDR3. V shed 1 base and J shed 7 bases, with 8 bases lying between them. Germline CDR1 and CDR2: SGHTA and FQGTGA.

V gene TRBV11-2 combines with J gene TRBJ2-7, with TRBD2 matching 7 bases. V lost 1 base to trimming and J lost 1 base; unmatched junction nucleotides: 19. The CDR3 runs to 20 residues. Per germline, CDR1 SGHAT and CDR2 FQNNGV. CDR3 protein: CASSLVWTAGDRSFSYEQYF. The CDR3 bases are TGTGCCAGCAGCTTAGTGTGGACGGCGGGAGATAGGAGTTTTTCCTACGAGCAGTACTTC.

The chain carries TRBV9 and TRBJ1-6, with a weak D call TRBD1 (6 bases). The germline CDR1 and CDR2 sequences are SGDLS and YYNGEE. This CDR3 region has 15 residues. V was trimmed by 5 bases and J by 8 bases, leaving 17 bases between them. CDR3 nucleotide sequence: TGTGCCAGCAGTAGGGGGTTAGCGCCCCATTCACCCCTCCACTTT. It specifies CASSRGLAPHSPLHF.

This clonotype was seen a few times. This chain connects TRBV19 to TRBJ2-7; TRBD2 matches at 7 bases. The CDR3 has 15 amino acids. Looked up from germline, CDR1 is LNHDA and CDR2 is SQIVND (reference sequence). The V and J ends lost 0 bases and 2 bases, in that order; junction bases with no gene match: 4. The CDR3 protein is CASSIDPLATYEQYF. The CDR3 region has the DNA TGTGCCAGTAGTATAGATCCACTAGCGACCTACGAGCAGTACTTC. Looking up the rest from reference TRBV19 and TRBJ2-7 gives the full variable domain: DGGITQSPKYLFRKEGQNVTLSCEQNLNHDAMYWYRQDPGQGLRLIYYSQIVNDFQKGDIAEGYSVSREKKESFPLTVTSAQKNPTAFYLCASSIDPLATYEQYFGPGTRLTVT.

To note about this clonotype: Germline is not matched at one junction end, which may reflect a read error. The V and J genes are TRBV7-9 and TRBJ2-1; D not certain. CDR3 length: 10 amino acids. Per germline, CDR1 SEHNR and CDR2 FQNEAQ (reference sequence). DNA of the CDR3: TGTGCCAGCAGTTTAGTGGAGCAGTTCTTC. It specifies CASSLVEQFF.

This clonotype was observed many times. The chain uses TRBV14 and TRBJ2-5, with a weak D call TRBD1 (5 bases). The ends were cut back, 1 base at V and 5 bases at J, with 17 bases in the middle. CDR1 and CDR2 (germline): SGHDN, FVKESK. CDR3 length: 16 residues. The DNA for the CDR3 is TGTGCCAGCAGCCAAGTCAGACAGTCTGCCATTGAGACCCAGTACTTC. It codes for CASSQVRQSAIETQYF.

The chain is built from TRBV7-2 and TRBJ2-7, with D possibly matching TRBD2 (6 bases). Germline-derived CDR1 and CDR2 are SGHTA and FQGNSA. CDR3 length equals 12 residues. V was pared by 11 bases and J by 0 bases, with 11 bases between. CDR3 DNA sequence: TGTGCCGGTGGCGGGGACTCCTACGAGCAGTACTTC. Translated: CAGGGDSYEQYF. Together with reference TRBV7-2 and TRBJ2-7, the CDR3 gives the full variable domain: GAGVSQSPSNKVTEKGKDVELRCDPISGHTALYWYRQSLGQGLEFLIYFQGNSAPDKSGLPSDRFSAERTGGSVSTLTIQRTQQEDSAVYLCAGGGDSYEQYFGPGTRLTVT.

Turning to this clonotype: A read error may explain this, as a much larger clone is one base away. The CDR3 coding sequence is TGTGCCAGCAGTGGGCCAACGGCAGGGGGCCTTGGCTACACCTTC. It specifies CASSGPTAGGLGYTF. The gene calls are TRBV2 and TRBJ1-2; 8 bases match TRBD1. This CDR3 has 15 amino acids. Trimming at V came to 4 bases and at J to 7 bases, leaving 11 bases not matched to a gene. Germline V gene lookup returns CDR1 SNHLY and CDR2 FYNNEI.

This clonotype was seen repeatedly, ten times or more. In nucleotides, the CDR3 is TGCGCCAGCAGCTTGGCCAGTCTCCGTGAGACCCAGTACTTC. This gives the protein CASSLASLRETQYF. The chain has TRBV5-1 and TRBJ2-5; D is undetermined. Deletions cut 0 bases from V and 5 bases from J, with 11 bases between. The CDR3 consists of 14 residues. Germline CDR1 reads SGHRS; CDR2 reads YFSETQ.

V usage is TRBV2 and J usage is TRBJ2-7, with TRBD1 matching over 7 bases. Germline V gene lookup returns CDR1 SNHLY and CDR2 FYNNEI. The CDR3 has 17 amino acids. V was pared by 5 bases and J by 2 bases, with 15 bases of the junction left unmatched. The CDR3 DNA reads TGTGCCAGCAGTTCCCATCCGCCGACAGGGTCCGCCTACGAGCAGTACTTC. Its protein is CASSSHPPTGSAYEQYF.

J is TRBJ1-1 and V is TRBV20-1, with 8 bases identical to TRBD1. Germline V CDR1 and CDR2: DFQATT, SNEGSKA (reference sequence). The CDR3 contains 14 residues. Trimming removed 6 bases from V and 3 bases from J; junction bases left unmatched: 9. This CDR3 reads CSAIDGQGDTEAFF. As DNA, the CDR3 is TGCAGTGCCATCGACGGACAGGGAGACACTGAAGCTTTCTTT.

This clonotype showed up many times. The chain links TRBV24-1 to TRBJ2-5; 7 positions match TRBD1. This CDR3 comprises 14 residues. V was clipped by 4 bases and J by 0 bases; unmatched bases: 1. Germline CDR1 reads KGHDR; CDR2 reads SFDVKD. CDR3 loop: CATSEQGNQETQYF. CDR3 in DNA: TGTGCCACCAGTGAACAGGGGAACCAAGAGACCCAGTACTTC.

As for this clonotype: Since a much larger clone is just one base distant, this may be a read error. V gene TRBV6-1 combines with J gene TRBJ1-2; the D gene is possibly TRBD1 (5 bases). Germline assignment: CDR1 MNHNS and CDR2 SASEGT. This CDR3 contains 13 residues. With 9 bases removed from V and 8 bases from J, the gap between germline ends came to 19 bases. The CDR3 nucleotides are TGTGCCAGTCTAAGGGGTACGGCAGGAGGCTACACCTTC. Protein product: CASLRGTAGGYTF.